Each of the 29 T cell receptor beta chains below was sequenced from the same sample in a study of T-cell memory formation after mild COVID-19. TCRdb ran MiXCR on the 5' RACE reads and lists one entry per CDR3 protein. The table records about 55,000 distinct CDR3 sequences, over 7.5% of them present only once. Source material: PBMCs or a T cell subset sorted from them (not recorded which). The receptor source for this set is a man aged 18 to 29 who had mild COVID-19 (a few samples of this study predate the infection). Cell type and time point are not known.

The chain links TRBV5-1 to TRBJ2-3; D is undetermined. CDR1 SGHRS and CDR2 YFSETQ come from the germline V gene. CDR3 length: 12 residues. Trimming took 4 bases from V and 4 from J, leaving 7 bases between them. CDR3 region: CASSEDPDTQYF. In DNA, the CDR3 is TGCGCCAGCAGCGAAGACCCAGATACGCAGTATTTT.

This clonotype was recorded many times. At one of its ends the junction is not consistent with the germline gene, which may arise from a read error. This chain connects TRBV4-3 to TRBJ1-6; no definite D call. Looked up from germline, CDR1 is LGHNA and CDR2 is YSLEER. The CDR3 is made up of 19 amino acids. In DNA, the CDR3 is TGCGCCAGCAGCCAAGATACCGCCTCCGGTGGGTCCTTTAATTCACCCCTCCACTTT. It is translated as CASSQDTASGGSFNSPLHF.

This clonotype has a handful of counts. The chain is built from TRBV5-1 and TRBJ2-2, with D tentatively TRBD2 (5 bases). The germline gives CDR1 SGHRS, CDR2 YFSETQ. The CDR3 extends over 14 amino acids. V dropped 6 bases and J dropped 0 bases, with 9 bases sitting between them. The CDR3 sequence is CASISGTNTGELFF. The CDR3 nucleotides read TGCGCCAGCATTTCGGGAACGAACACCGGGGAGCTGTTTTTT. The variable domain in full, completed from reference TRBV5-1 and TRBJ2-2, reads KAGVTQTPRYLIKTRGQQVTLSCSPISGHRSVSWYQQTPGQGLQFLFEYFSETQRNKGNFPGRFSGRQFSNSRSEMNVSTLELGDSALYLCASISGTNTGELFFGEGSRLTVL.

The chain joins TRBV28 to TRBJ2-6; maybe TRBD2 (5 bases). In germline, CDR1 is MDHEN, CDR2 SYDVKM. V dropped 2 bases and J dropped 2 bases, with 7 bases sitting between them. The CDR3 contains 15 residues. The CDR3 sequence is CASSLAGTGANVLTF. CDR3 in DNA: TGTGCCAGCAGTTTAGCCGGGACTGGGGCCAACGTCCTGACTTTC.

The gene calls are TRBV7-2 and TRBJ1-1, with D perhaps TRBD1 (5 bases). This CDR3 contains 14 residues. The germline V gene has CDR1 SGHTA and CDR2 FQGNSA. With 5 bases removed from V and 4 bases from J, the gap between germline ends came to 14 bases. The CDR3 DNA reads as TGTGCCAGCAGCCCACTGACAGCGGTCACTGAAGCTTTCTTT. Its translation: CASSPLTAVTEAFF.

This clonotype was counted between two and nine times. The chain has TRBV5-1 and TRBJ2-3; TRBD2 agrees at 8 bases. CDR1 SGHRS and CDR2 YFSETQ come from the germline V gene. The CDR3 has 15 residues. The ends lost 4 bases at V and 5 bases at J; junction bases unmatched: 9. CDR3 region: CASSQGGRQIDTQYF. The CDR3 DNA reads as TGCGCCAGCAGCCAAGGCGGGAGGCAGATAGATACGCAGTATTTT.

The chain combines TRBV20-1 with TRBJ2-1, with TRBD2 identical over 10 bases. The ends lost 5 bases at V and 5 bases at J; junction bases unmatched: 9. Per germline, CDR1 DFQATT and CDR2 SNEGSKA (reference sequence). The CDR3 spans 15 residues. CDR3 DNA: TGCAGTGCTGACCCTACTAGCGGGGAGAACAATGAGCAGTTCTTC. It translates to CSADPTSGENNEQFF.

CDR3 bases: TGTGCCAGCAGTAGCCGGTCGACAGGCGGCACTGAAGCTTTCTTT. This translates into CASSSRSTGGTEAFF. V and J are TRBV6-5 and TRBJ1-1; perhaps TRBD1 as D (6 bases). The V gene's germline CDR1 is MNHEY and CDR2 SVGAGI. The CDR3 spans 15 residues. Trimming cost V 5 bases and J 4 bases, with 17 bases left between them.

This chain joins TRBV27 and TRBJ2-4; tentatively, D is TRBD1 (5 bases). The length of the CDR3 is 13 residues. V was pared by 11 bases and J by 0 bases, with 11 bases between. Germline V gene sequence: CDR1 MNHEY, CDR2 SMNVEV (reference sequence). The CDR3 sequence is CASRTTAKNIQYF. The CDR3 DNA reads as TGTGCCTCTCGGACAACAGCCAAAAACATTCAGTACTTC.

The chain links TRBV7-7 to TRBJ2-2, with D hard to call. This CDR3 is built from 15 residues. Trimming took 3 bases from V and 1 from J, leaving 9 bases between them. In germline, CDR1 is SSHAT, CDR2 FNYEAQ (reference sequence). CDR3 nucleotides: TGTGCCAGCAGCTTGGACGGACGGAACACCGGGGAGCTGTTTTTT. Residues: CASSLDGRNTGELFF.

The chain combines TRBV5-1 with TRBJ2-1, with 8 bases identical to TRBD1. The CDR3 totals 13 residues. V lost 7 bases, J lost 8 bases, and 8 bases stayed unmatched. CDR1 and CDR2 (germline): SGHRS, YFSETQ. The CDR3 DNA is TGCGCCAGCCGGAACCAGGGGGCTGATGAGCAGTTCTTC. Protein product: CASRNQGADEQFF.

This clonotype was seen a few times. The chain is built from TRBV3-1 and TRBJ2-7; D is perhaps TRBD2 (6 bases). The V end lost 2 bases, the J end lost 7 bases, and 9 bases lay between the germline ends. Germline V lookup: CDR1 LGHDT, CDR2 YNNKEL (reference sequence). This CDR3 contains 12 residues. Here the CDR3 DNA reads TGTGCCAGCAGCCAATCCGGGACTGAGCAGTACGTC. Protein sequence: CASSQSGTEQYV.

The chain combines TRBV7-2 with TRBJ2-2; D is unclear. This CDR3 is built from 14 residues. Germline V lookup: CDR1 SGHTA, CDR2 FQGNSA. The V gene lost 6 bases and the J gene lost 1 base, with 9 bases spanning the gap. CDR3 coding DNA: TGTGCCAGCAGTTCGACTGGGAACACCGGGGAGCTGTTTTTT. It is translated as CASSSTGNTGELFF.

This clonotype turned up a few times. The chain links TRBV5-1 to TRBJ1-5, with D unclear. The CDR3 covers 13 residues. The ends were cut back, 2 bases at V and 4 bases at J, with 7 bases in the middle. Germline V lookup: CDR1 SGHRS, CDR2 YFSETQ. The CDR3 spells CASSFSPNQPQHF. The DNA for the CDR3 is TGCGCCAGCAGCTTTAGCCCGAATCAGCCCCAGCATTTT.

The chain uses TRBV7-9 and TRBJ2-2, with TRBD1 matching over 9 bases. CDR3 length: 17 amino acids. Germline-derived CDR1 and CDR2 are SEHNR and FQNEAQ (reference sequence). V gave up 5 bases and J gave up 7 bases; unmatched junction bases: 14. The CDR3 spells CASSPQGTGPVDGELFF. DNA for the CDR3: TGTGCCAGCAGCCCACAGGGGACAGGGCCCGTTGACGGGGAGCTGTTTTTT.

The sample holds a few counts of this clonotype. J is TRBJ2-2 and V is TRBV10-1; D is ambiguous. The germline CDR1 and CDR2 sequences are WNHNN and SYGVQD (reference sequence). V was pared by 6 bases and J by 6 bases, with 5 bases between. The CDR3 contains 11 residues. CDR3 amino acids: CASRSAGELFF. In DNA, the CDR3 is TGCGCCAGCAGATCTGCCGGGGAGCTGTTTTTT.

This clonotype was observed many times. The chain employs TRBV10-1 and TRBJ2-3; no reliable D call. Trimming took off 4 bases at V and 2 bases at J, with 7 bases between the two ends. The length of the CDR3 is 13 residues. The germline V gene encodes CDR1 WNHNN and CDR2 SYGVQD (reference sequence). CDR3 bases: TGCGCCAGCAGTGCCGGTCTCACAGATACGCAGTATTTT. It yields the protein CASSAGLTDTQYF.

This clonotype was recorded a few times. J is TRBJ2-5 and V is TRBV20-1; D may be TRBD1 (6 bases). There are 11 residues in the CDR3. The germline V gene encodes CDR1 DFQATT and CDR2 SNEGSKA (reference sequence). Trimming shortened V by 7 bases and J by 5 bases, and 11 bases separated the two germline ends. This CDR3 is CSGPQGETQYF. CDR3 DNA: TGCAGTGGTCCTCAGGGGGAGACCCAGTACTTC.

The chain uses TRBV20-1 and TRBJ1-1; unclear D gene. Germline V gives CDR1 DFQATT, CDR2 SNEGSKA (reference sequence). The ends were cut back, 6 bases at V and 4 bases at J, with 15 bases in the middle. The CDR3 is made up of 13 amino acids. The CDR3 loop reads CSAPGVEGTEAFF. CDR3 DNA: TGCAGTGCGCCCGGGGTCGAGGGCACTGAAGCTTTCTTT.

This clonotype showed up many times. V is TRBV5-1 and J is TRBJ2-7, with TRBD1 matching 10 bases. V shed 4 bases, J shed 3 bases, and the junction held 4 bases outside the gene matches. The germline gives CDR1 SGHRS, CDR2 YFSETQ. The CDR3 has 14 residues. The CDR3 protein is CASSLGQGYYEQYV. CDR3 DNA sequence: TGCGCCAGCAGCCTGGGACAGGGGTACTACGAGCAGTACGTC.

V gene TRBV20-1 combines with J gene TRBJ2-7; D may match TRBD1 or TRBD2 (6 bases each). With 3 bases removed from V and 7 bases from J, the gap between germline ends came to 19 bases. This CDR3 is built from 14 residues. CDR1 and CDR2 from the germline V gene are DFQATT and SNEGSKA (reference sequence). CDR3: CSASGGTLLVEQYF. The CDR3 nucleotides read TGCAGTGCTAGCGGGGGCACCCTCCTGGTAGAGCAGTACTTC.

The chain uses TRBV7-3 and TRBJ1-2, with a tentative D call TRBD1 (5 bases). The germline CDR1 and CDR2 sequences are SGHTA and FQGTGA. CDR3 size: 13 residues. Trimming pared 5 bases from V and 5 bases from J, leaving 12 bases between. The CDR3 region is CASSTRGGYGYTF. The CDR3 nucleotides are TGTGCCAGCAGCACCCGGGGGGGGTATGGCTACACCTTC.

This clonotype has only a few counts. The CDR3 reads CASSQYRDGSPLHF. CDR3 sequence (DNA): TGTGCCAGCAGCCAATACAGGGACGGTTCACCCCTCCACTTT. This sequence joins TRBV7-2 and TRBJ1-6; perhaps TRBD1 as D (6 bases). The germline CDR1 and CDR2 sequences are SGHTA and FQGNSA. The CDR3 is made up of 14 amino acids. V lost 5 bases and J lost 9, with 14 bases in between.

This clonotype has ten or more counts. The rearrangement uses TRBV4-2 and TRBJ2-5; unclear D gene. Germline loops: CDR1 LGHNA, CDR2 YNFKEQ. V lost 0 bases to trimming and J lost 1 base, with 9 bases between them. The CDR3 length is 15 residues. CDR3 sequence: CASSQEGRRQETQYF. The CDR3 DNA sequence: TGTGCCAGCAGCCAAGAAGGACGGCGCCAAGAGACCCAGTACTTC.

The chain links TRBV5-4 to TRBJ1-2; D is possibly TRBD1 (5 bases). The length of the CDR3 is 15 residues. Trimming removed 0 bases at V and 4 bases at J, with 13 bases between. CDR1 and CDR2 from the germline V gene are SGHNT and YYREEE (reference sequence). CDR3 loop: CASSLDYWDPYGYTF. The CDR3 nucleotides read TGTGCCAGCAGCTTGGATTACTGGGACCCCTATGGCTACACCTTC. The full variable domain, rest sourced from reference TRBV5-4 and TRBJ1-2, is ETGVTQSPTHLIKTRGQQVTLRCSSQSGHNTVSWYQQALGQGPQFIFQYYREEENGRGNFPPRFSGLQFPNYSSELNVNALELDDSALYLCASSLDYWDPYGYTFGSGTRLTVV.

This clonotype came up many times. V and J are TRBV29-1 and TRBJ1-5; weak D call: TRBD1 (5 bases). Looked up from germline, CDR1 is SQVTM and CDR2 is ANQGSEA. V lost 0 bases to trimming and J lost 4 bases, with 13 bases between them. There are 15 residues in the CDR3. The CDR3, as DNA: TGCAGCGTTGAAGACGGGAGGGGAGGGAATCAGCCCCAGCATTTT. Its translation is CSVEDGRGGNQPQHF.

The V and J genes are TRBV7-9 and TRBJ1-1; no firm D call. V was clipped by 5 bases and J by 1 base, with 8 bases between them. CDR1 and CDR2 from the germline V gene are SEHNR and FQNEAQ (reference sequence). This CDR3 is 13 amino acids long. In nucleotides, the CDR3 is TGTGCCAGCAGCCTCGCCCCGAACACTGAAGCTTTCTTT. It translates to CASSLAPNTEAFF.

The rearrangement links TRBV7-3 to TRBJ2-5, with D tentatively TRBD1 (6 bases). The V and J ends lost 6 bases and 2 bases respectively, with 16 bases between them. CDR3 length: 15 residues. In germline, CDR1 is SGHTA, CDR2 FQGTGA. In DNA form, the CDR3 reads TGTGCCAGCAGTCAGGGGTCAATGTTACAAGAGACCCAGTACTTC. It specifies CASSQGSMLQETQYF.

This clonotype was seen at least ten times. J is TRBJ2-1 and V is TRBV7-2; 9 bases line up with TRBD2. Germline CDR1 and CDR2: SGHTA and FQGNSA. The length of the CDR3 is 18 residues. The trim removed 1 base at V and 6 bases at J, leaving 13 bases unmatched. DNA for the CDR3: TGTGCCAGCAGCTTAGAGGCGGGGGGGCCTCTTTCGCCCAATGAGCAGTTCTTC. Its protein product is CASSLEAGGPLSPNEQFF. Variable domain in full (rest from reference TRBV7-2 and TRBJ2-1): GAGVSQSPSNKVTEKGKDVELRCDPISGHTALYWYRQSLGQGLEFLIYFQGNSAPDKSGLPSDRFSAERTGGSVSTLTIQRTQQEDSAVYLCASSLEAGGPLSPNEQFFGPGTRLTVL.